This TCR beta chain was obtained from a study of T cell changes during pregnancy in multiple sclerosis. The V segment lost 0 bases and the J segment 0 bases; nucleotides outside the gene matches: 7. The CDR3 runs to 18 residues. Germline lookup yields CDR1 LGHNA and CDR2 YNFKEQ. Some clones are missing from TCRdb's copy, which holds only in-frame ones; the method was immunoSEQ multiplex PCR. The sample lists 45,000 to 50,000 clones, 85% to 95% seen once, with around 0.38% in the top ten. The genes are TRBV4-2 and TRBJ2-3; 9 positions agree with TRBD2. This receptor was identified in a female donor in good health, enrolled as a control in a pregnancy study. The specimen comprised CD4+ T cells from peripheral blood mononuclear cells, sampled in the second trimester of pregnancy. CDR3 protein: CASSQEPSGGSSTDTQYF. The CDR3 nucleotides read TGTGCCAGCAGCCAAGAACCCAGCGGGGGGTCTAGCACAGATACGCAGTATTTT.